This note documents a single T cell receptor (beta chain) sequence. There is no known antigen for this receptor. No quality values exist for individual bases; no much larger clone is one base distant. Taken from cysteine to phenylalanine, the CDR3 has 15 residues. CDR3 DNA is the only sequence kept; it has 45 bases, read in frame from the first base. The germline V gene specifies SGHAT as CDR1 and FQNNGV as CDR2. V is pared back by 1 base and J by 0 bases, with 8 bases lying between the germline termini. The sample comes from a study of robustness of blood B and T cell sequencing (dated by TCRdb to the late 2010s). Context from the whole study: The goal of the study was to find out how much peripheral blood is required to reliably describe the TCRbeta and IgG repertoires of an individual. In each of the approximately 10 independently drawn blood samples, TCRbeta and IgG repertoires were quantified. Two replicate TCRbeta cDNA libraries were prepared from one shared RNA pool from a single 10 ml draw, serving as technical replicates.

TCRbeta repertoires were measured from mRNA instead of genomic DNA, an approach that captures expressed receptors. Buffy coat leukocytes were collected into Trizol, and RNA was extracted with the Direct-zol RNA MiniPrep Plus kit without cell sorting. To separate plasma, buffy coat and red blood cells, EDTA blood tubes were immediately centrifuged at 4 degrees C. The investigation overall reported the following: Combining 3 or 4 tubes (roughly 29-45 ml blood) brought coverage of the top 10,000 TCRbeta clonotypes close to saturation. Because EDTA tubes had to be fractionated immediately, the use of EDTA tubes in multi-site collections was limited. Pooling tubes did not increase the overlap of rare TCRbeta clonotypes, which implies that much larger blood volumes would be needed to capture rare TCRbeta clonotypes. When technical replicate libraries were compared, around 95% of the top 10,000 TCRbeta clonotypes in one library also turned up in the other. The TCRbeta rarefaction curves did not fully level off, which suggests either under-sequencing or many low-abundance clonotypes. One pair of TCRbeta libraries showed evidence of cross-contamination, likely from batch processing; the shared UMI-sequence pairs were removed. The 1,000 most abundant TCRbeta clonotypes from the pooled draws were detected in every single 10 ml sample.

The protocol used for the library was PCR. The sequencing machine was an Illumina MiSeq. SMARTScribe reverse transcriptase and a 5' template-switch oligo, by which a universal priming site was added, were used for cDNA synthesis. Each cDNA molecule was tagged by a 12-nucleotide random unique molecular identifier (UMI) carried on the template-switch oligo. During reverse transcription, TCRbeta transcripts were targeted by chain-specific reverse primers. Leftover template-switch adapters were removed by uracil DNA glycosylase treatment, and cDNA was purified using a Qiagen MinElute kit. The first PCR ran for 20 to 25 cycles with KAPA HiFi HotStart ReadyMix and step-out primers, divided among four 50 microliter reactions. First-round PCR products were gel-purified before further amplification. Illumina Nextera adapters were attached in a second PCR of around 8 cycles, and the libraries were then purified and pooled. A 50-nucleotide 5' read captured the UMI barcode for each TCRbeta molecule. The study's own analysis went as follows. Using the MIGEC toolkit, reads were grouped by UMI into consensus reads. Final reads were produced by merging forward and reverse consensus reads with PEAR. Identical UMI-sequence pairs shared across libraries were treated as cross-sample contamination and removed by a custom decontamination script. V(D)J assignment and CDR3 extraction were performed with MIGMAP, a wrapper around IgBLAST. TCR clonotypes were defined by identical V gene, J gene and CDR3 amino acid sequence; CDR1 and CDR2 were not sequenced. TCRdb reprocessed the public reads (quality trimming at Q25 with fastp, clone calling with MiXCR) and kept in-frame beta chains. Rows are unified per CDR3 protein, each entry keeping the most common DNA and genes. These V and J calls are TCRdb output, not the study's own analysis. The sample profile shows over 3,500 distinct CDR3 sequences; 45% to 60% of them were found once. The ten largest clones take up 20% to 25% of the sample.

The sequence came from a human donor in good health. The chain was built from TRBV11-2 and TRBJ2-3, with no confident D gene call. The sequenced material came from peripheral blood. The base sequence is TGTGCCAGCAGCTTAGTAGACTCGAGCACAGATACGCAGTATTTT. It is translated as CASSLVDSSTDTQYF.